This T cell receptor (beta chain) was recorded in a study of response to subunit inactivated influenza vaccine. The study's findings and limits: Only a handful of new T cells, the authors suggested, are recruited with each seasonal influenza vaccination.

TCRdb re-analysed the RT-PCR reads in MiXCR, keeping a single row per CDR3 protein. The sample includes roughly 500,000 distinct CDR3 sequences, roughly 25% of them seen just once. Germline assignment: CDR1 SGHDT and CDR2 YYEEEE. The CDR3 is 16 amino acids. The V and J ends lost 0 bases and 2 bases respectively, with 13 bases between them. With regard to this clonotype: The antigen is unknown.

The source material was CD4+ T cells sorted from PBMCs, sampled less than 6 days after vaccination. The sequence was collected from a man in his forties or fifties who received an inactivated influenza vaccine. The chain combines TRBV5-6 with TRBJ2-3; tentative D call: TRBD2 (5 bases). The CDR3 nucleotides read TGTGCCAGCAGCTTGGAACGCAGGAGGCTCACAGATACGCAGTATTTT. This gives the protein CASSLERRRLTDTQYF.